These 13 T cell receptor beta chains originate from one sample sequenced in a study of shared clonotypes between healthy human individuals. Method: immunoSEQ multiplex PCR; TCRdb's copy keeps in-frame clones and lacks some. The data contain a few million clones, around nine tenths of them singletons. Sequenced input: naive CD4+ T cells sorted from blood. Subset described: CD45RA+ positively selected. The receptors come from a man aged 18 to 29 in good health.

V and J are TRBV27 and TRBJ2-7; TRBD1 matches at 7 bases. Germline-derived CDR1 and CDR2 are MNHEY and SMNVEV (reference sequence). V trimming: 1 base; J trimming: 3 bases; junction bases outside the gene matches: 6. This CDR3 contains 15 residues. The CDR3 here is CASSLFQAGGYEQYF. In DNA form, the CDR3 reads TGTGCCAGCAGTTTATTCCAGGCAGGGGGCTACGAGCAGTACTTC.

The J gene is TRBJ1-6, the V gene TRBV30; D is perhaps TRBD1 (6 bases). The CDR3 has 14 amino acids. V gave up 3 bases and J gave up 3 bases, with 9 bases separating them. CDR1 and CDR2 from the germline V gene are GTSNPN and SVGIG (reference sequence). CDR3 sequence reads: CAWRPTGYNSPLHF. The DNA of the CDR3 is TGTGCCTGGAGACCGACAGGCTATAATTCACCCCTCCACTTT.

This clone was observed a single time. This chain uses TRBV6-1 with TRBJ2-1, with no clear D. There are 15 residues in the CDR3. V lost 3 bases and J 0 bases, leaving 9 bases between the germline ends. CDR1 MNHNS and CDR2 SASEGT come from the germline V gene. CDR3 loop: CASSDGLGSYNEQFF. CDR3 nucleotides: TGTGCCAGCAGTGACGGTCTAGGCTCCTACAATGAGCAGTTCTTC.

A note on this clone: Other DNA sequences in this specimen translate into the identical CDR3. The chain is built from TRBV28 and TRBJ1-1; possible D gene TRBD1, 5 bases. The V and J ends lost 6 bases and 1 base respectively, with 9 bases between them. Looked up from germline, CDR1 is MDHEN and CDR2 is SYDVKM. The CDR3 runs 13 residues. In DNA form, the CDR3 reads TGTGCCAGCAGCTTGACAGCGAACACTGAAGCTTTCTTT. This codes for CASSLTANTEAFF.

Concerning this clone itself: Distinct nucleotide sequences in the sample also encode this CDR3. V gene TRBV6-5 combines with J gene TRBJ1-3; D is unclear. The CDR3 runs to 15 residues. Germline V gives CDR1 MNHEY, CDR2 SVGAGI. Trimming left V 2 bases short and J 0 bases short, with 8 bases between. The CDR3 here is CASSYGGSSGNTIYF. The CDR3 nucleotides are TGTGCCAGCAGTTACGGAGGGAGCTCTGGAAACACCATATATTTT.

The V and J genes are TRBV4-1 and TRBJ2-5, with a possible D match to TRBD1 (6 bases). V gave up 0 bases and J gave up 5 bases, with 10 bases separating them. Germline loops: CDR1 MGHRA, CDR2 YSYEKL. The CDR3 totals 14 residues. The CDR3 DNA reads as TGCGCCAGCAGCCAAGAGGGGGCAAGCGAGACCCAGTACTTC. Translating gives CASSQEGASETQYF.

A note on this clone: The sample has other DNA sequences that encode this CDR3 too. The chain uses TRBV2 and TRBJ2-1, with TRBD2 as a possible D gene (5 bases). This CDR3 spans 16 amino acids. Germline V gene sequence: CDR1 SNHLY, CDR2 FYNNEI. Trimming pared 0 bases from V and 0 bases from J, leaving 9 bases between. CDR3 region: CASSEARASSYNEQFF. Written as DNA, the CDR3 is TGTGCCAGCAGTGAAGCGAGGGCTTCCTCCTACAATGAGCAGTTCTTC. The whole variable domain, filled in from reference TRBV2 and TRBJ2-1, reads EPEVTQTPSHQVTQMGQEVILRCVPISNHLYFYWYRQILGQKVEFLVSFYNNEISEKSEIFDDQFSVERPDGSNFTLKIRSTKLEDSAMYFCASSEARASSYNEQFFGPGTRLTVL.

As to this clone: Other DNA sequences in this specimen translate into the identical CDR3. The V and J genes are TRBV29-1 and TRBJ1-1; D remains unclear. Looked up from germline, CDR1 is SQVTM and CDR2 is ANQGSEA. Trimming pared 4 bases from V and 2 bases from J, leaving 5 bases between. The CDR3 totals 11 residues. The CDR3 DNA follows: TGCAGCGTTGTCATTAACACTGAAGCTTTCTTT. Amino acids: CSVVINTEAFF.

V is TRBV18 and J is TRBJ1-6, with D possibly matching TRBD1 (5 bases). The CDR3 totals 18 residues. Germline loops: CDR1 KGHSH, CDR2 LQKENI. The V end was cut by 3 bases, the J end by 10 bases, with 25 bases between. CDR3 residues: CASSPLNKGQSGTSPLHF. CDR3 nucleotides: TGTGCCAGCTCACCGCTAAATAAGGGCCAGTCAGGGACGTCACCCCTCCACTTT.

In DNA form, the CDR3 reads TGTGCCAGCAGGTACCTCGGGACGGATGGCTACACCTTC. This codes for CASRYLGTDGYTF. V and J are TRBV6-5 and TRBJ1-2; maybe TRBD1 (5 bases). The CDR3 extends over 13 amino acids. V lost 6 bases and J 6 bases, leaving 14 bases between the germline ends. Germline V gives CDR1 MNHEY, CDR2 SVGAGI.

This chain joins TRBV18 and TRBJ1-2; 7 bases match TRBD1. Unmatched junction bases numbered 11, after V lost 6 bases and J lost 4 bases. This CDR3 is built from 15 residues. The germline gives CDR1 KGHSH, CDR2 LQKENI. The CDR3 nucleotides are TGTGCCAGCTCCCCCGGGACAGAGGAGGGCTATGGCTACACCTTC. Translation gives CASSPGTEEGYGYTF. The full variable domain, its missing parts supplied by reference TRBV18 and TRBJ1-2, is NAGVMQNPRHLVRRRGQEARLRCSPMKGHSHVYWYRQLPEEGLKFMVYLQKENIIDESGMPKERFSAEFPKEGPSILRIQQVVRGDSAAYFCASSPGTEEGYGYTFGSGTRLTVV.

This clone was recorded once. The CDR3 loop reads CASSSGTGGRDEQFF. The CDR3 DNA reads as TGTGCCAGCAGCTCCGGGACAGGGGGCAGGGATGAGCAGTTCTTC. The chain has TRBV6-1 and TRBJ2-1, with 12 bases aligning to TRBD1. This CDR3 has 15 residues. The germline gives CDR1 MNHNS, CDR2 SASEGT. J lost 8 bases, V lost 6 bases, and 8 bases had no gene match.

The chain is built from TRBV6-6 and TRBJ1-1; D is undetermined. Trimming took 5 bases from V and 10 from J, leaving 17 bases between them. Germline values: CDR1 MNHNY, CDR2 SVGAGI (reference sequence). The CDR3 loop spans 13 amino acids. CDR3 DNA: TGTGCCAGCAGTCGGCAAGGAGGATTGGCAGCTTTCTTT. As protein: CASSRQGGLAAFF.